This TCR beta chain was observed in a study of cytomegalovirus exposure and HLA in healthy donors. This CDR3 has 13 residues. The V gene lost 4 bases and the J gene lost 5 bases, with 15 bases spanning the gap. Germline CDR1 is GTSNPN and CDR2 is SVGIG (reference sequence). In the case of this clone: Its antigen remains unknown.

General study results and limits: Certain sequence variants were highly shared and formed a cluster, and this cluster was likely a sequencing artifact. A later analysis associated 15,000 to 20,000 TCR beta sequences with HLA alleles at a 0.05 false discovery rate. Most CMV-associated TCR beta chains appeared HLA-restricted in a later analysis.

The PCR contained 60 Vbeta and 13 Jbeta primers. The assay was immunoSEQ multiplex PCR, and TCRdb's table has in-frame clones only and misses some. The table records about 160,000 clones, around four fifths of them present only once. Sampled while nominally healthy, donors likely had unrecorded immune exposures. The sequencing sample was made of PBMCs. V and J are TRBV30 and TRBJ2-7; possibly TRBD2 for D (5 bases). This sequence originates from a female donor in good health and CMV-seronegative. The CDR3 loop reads CAWTSGFIHEQYF. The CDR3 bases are TGTGCCTGGACTTCGGGGTTTATCCACGAGCAGTACTTC.